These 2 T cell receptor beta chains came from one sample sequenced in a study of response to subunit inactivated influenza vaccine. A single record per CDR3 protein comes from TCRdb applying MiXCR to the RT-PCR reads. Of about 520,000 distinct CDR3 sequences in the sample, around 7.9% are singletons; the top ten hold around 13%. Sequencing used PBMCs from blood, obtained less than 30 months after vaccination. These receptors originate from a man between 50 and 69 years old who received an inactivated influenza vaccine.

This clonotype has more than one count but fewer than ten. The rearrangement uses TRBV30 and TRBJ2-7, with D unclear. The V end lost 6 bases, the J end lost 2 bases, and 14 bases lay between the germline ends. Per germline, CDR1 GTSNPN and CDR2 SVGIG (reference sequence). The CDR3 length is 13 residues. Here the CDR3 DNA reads TGTGCCTGCATGACCGATACCACCTACGAGCAGTACTTC. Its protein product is CACMTDTTYEQYF. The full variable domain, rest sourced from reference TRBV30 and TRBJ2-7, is SQTIHQWPATLVQPVGSPLSLECTVEGTSNPNLYWYRQAAGRGLQLLFYSVGIGQISSEVPQNLSASRPQDRQFILSSKKLLLSDSGFYLCACMTDTTYEQYFGPGTRLTVT.

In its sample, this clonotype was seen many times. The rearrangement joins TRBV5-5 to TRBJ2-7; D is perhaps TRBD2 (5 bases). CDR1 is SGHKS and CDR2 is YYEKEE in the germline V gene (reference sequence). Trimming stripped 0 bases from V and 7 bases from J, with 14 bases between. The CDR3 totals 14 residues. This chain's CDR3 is CASSLATRVREQYF. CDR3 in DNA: TGTGCCAGCAGCTTGGCCACGAGGGTTAGGGAGCAGTACTTC.